Sequencing of this T cell receptor (beta chain) was carried out in a study of blood T cell repertoires in COVID-19. Study details: Sites in the United States, Italy and Spain provided acute and convalescent COVID-19 samples. In each case, the material was cDNA or gDNA derived from T cells, B-cell-depleted T cells, or PBMCs.

Germline V gene data show CDR1 as SGHAT and CDR2 as FQNNGV. V lost 3 bases to trimming and J lost 6 bases; unmatched junction nucleotides: 3. The CDR3 length is 13 residues. Categorization into cohorts depended on clinical history that participants reported. Two negative PCRs, clearance, or symptom resolution had been documented for recovered Cohort 3 donors. Measured with immunoSEQ multiplex PCR; TCRdb has only the in-frame clones, and not every one. The data contain a few hundred thousand clones, less than 90% of them singletons. The sequencing input was PBMCs or T cells enriched from blood (not recorded which). The sequence was obtained from a woman between 50 and 59 years old who had recovered from COVID-19. J is TRBJ1-1 and V is TRBV11-2, with 8 bases fitting TRBD1. CDR3 protein: CASSLRDRSEAFF. In nucleotides, the CDR3 is TGTGCCAGCAGCTTGAGGGACAGGTCTGAAGCTTTCTTT.